This TCR beta chain emerged from a study of cytomegalovirus exposure and HLA in healthy donors. Study details: Among around 170 million T cells, an earlier analysis found about 110 million unique TCR beta sequences.

V gave up 6 bases and J gave up 8 bases, with 17 bases separating them. The CDR3 runs to 14 residues. The germline CDR1 and CDR2 sequences are SGHRS and YFSETQ. A multiplex PCR was run with 60 Vbeta primers and 13 Jbeta primers. Clones were read by immunoSEQ multiplex PCR, and TCRdb kept only the in-frame ones, dropping some. The sample lists about 160,000 clones, roughly 85% occurring once. Study-wide results and limits: The authors enumerated over 150 TCR beta chains as linked to cytomegalovirus. Common viral pathogens were later found to be apparently linked to several of the most significant clusters.

This clone came up a few times. Its target is not known. The sequence was obtained from a woman younger than 45 in good health and CMV-seronegative. The chain employs TRBV5-1 and TRBJ1-4; a weak D match, TRBD1 (5 bases). Material: PBMCs. This chain's CDR3 is CASKAYTGVEKLFF. As DNA, the CDR3 is TGCGCCAGCAAGGCGTACACAGGCGTCGAAAAACTGTTTTTT. The full variable domain, its missing parts supplied by reference TRBV5-1 and TRBJ1-4, is KAGVTQTPRYLIKTRGQQVTLSCSPISGHRSVSWYQQTPGQGLQFLFEYFSETQRNKGNFPGRFSGRQFSNSRSEMNVSTLELGDSALYLCASKAYTGVEKLFFGSGTQLSVL.